This T cell receptor beta chain derives from a study of shared clonotypes between healthy human individuals. Whole-study results and caveats: The donor pool, a small one, limited the genetic and exposure-history diversity represented.

It was around 91 million PBMCs that unsorted samples used for genomic DNA. With regard to this clone: Its antigen is as yet unknown.

The repertoire was sequenced with immunoSEQ multiplex PCR; TCRdb's copy has only in-frame clones and lacks some. The sample records hundreds of thousands of clones, 70% to 80% being singletons. The sequence derives from a woman aged 40 to 50 in good health. Some clones in this sample may be carry-over from other donors' samples. Specimen: PBMCs.

CDR3 amino acids: CASSVSGSLGEQYF. CDR3 in DNA: TGTGCCAGCAGCGTAAGCGGGAGTTTAGGGGAGCAGTACTTC. J is TRBJ2-7 and V is TRBV9, with 8 positions matching TRBD2. This CDR3 is built from 14 residues. CDR1 and CDR2 (germline): SGDLS, YYNGEE. J gave up 7 bases and V 1 base, and 7 bases lay outside the gene matches.